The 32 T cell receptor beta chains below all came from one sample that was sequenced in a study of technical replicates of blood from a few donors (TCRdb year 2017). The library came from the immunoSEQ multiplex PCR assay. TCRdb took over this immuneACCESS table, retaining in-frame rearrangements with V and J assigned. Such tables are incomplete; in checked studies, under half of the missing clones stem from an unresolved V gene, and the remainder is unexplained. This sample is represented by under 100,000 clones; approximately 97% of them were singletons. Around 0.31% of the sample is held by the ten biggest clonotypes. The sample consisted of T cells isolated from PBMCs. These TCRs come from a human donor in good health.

CDR3 residues: CASSLVGTGNYEQYF. In nucleotides, the CDR3 is TGTGCCAGCAGTTTAGTCGGGACAGGAAACTACGAGCAGTACTTC. The genes are TRBV28 and TRBJ2-7; 8 nucleotides line up with TRBD1. Trimming cost V 2 bases and J 3 bases; bases outside gene matches: 6. The CDR3 loop spans 15 amino acids. Germline CDR1 reads MDHEN; CDR2 reads SYDVKM.

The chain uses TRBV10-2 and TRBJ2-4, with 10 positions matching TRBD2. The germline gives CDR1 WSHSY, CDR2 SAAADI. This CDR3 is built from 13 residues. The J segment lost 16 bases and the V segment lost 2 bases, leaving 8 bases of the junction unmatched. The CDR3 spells CASSEGLAAVGYF. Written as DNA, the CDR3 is TGCGCCAGCAGTGAGGGACTAGCGGCAGTTGGTTACTTC.

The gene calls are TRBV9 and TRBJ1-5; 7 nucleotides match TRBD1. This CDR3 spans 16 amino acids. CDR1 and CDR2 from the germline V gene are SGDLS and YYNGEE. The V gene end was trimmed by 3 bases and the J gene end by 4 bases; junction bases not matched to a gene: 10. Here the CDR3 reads CASSADQDRTNQPQHF. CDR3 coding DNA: TGTGCCAGCAGCGCCGACCAGGACAGGACTAATCAGCCCCAGCATTTT.

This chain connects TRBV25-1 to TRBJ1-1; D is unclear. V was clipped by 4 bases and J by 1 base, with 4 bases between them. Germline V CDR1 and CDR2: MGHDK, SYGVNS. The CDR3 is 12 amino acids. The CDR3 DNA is TGTGCCAGCAGTGGGCCGAACACTGAAGCTTTCTTT. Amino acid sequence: CASSGPNTEAFF.

The chain's CDR3 is CASSAWDRGMNTEAFF. CDR3 nucleotide sequence: TGTGCCAGCAGCGCCTGGGACAGGGGAATGAACACTGAAGCTTTCTTT. This chain connects TRBV9 to TRBJ1-1, with 10 bases that match TRBD1. V lost 3 bases, J lost 0 bases, and 5 bases stayed unmatched. CDR1 SGDLS and CDR2 YYNGEE come from the germline V gene. This CDR3 has 16 amino acids.

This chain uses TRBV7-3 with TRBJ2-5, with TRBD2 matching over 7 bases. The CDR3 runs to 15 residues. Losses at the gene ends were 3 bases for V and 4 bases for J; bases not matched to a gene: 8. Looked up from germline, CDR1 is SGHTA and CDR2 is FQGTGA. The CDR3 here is CASSFGAQRGETQYF. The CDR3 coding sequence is TGTGCCAGCAGCTTTGGAGCCCAGCGGGGAGAGACCCAGTACTTC.

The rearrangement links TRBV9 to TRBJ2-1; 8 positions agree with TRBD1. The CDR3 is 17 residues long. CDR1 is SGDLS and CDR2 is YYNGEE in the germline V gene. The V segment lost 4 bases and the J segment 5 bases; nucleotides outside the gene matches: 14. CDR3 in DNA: TGTGCCAGCAGCCCCCATCGATCCGGGACAGGAGACAATGAGCAGTTCTTC. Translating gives CASSPHRSGTGDNEQFF.

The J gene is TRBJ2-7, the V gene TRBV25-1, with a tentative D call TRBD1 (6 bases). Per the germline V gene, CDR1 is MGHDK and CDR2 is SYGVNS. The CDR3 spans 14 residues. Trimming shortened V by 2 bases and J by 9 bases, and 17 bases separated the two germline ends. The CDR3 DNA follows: TGTGCCAGCAGTGAAATCTGGCCGGCAGGGGTGCAGTACTTC. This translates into CASSEIWPAGVQYF.

The CDR3 sequence: CATASRDRVPYEQYF. The CDR3 DNA sequence: TGTGCCACCGCCTCCCGGGACAGGGTTCCCTACGAGCAGTACTTC. The rearrangement links TRBV6-6 to TRBJ2-7, with TRBD1 matching 9 bases. Per germline, CDR1 MNHNY and CDR2 SVGAGI (reference sequence). This CDR3 is built from 15 residues. The V and J ends lost 10 bases and 2 bases, in that order; junction bases with no gene match: 12.

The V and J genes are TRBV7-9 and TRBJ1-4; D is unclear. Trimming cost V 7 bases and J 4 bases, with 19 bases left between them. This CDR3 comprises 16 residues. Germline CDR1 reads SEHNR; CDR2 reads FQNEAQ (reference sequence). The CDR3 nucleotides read TGTGCCAGCAAAAGTTTAGGGAACCGGGGTAATGAAAAACTGTTTTTT. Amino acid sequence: CASKSLGNRGNEKLFF.

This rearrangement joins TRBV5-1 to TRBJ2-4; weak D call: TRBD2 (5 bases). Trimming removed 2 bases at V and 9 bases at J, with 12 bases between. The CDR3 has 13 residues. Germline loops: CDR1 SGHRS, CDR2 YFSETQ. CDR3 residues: CASSLGREAIQYF. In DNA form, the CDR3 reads TGCGCCAGCAGCTTAGGCCGGGAAGCCATTCAGTACTTC.

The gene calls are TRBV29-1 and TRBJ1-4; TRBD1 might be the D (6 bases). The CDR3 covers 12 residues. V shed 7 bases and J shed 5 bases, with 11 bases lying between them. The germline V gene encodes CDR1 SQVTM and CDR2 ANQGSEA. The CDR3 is CSAWGLNEKLFF. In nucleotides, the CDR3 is TGCAGCGCATGGGGGCTAAATGAAAAACTGTTTTTT.

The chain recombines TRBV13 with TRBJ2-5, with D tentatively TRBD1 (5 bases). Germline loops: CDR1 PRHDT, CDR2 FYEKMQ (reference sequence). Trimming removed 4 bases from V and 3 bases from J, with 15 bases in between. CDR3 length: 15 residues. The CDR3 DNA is TGTGCCAGCAGCTCCAACAGGTTCGCAGAAGAGACCCAGTACTTC. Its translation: CASSSNRFAEETQYF.

CDR3 residues: CASSSLGDTQYF. Written as DNA, the CDR3 is TGTGCCAGCAGTAGCCTCGGAGATACGCAGTATTTT. V gene TRBV6-1 combines with J gene TRBJ2-3; D gene uncertain. The CDR3 totals 12 residues. The germline V and J ends were trimmed by 5 bases and 5 bases, with 8 bases remaining between them. CDR1 MNHNS and CDR2 SASEGT come from the germline V gene.

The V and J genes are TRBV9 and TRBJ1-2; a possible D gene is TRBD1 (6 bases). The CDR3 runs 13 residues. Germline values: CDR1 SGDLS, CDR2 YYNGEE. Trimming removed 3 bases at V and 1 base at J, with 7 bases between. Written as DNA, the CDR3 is TGTGCCAGCAGCGGGACAGTTAACTATGGCTACACCTTC. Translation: CASSGTVNYGYTF.

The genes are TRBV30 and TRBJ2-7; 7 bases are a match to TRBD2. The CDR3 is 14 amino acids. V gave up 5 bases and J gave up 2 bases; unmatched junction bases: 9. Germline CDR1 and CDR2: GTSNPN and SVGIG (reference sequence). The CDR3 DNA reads TGTGCCTGGGCCCTGTCAGCGGGACCCTACGAGCAGTACTTC. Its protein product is CAWALSAGPYEQYF.

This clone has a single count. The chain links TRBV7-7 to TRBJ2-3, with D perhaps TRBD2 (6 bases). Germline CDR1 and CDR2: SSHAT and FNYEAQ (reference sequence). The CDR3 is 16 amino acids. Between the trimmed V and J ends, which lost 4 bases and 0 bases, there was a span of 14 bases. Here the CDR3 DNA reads TGTGCCAGCAGCTCGGGTGTGCGGGGTAGCACAGATACGCAGTATTTT. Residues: CASSSGVRGSTDTQYF.

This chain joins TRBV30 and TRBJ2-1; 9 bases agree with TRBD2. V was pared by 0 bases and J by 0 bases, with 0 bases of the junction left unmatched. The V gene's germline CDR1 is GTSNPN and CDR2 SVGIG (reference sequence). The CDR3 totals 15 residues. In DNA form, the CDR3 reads TGTGCCTGGAGTGTAGCGGGAGGCTCCTACAATGAGCAGTTCTTC. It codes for CAWSVAGGSYNEQFF.

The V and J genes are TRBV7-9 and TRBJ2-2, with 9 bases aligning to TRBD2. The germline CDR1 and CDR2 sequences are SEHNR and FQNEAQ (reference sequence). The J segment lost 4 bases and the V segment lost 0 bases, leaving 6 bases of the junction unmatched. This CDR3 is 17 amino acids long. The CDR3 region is CASSLASGSFGTGELFF. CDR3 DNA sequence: TGTGCCAGCAGCTTAGCTAGCGGGAGCTTCGGCACCGGGGAGCTGTTTTTT.

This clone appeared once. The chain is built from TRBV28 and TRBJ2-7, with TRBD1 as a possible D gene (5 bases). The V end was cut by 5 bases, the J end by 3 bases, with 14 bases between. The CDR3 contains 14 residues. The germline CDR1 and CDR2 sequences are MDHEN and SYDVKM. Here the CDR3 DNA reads TGTGCCAGCAGTCCTAAAAGCGACAGCTACGAGCAGTACTTC. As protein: CASSPKSDSYEQYF.

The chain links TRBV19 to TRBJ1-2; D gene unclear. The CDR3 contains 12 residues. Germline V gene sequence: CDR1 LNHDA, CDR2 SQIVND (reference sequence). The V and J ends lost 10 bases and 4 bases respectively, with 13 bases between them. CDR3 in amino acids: CATLTRLYGYTF. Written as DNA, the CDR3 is TGTGCCACCCTGACAAGGCTCTATGGCTACACCTTC.

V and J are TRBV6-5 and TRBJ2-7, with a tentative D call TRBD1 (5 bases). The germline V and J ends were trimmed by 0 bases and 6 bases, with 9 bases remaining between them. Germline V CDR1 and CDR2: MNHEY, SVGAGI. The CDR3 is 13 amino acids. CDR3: CASSYSNQGEQYF. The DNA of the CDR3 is TGTGCCAGCAGTTACTCGAACCAGGGCGAGCAGTACTTC.

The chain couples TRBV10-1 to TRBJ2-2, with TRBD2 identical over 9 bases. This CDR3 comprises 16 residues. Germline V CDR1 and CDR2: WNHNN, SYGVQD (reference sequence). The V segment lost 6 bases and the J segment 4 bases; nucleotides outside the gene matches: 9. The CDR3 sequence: CASRDQNSGSTGELFF. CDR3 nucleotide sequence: TGCGCCAGCAGGGACCAAAATAGCGGGAGCACCGGGGAGCTGTTTTTT.

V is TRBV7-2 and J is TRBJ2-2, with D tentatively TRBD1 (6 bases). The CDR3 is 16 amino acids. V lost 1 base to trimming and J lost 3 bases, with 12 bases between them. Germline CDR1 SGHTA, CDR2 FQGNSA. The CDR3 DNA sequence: TGTGCCAGCAGCTTAGGTTGGGGGCTAGACACCGGGGAGCTGTTTTTT. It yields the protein CASSLGWGLDTGELFF.

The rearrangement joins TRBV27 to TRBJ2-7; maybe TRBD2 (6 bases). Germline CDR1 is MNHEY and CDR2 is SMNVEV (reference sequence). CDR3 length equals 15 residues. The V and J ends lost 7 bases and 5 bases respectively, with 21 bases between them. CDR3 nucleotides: TGTGCCAGCAATCTTACTCCACTAGCTAGCCACGAGCAGTACTTC. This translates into CASNLTPLASHEQYF.

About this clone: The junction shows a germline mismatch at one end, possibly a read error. CDR3 DNA sequence: TGTGCTAGCAGCTTAGGATTGAGGACTAGCGGGAACAATGAGCAGTTCTTC. Its protein product is CASSLGLRTSGNNEQFF. This sequence joins TRBV7-7 and TRBJ2-1, with 12 bases lining up with TRBD2. Germline CDR1 is SSHAT and CDR2 is FNYEAQ (reference sequence). The CDR3 runs to 17 residues. Full variable domain (outside the CDR3, taken from reference TRBV7-7 and TRBJ2-1): GAGVSQSPRYKVTKRGQDVTLRCDPISSHATLYWYQQALGQGPEFLTYFNYEAQPDKSGLPSDRFSAERPEGSISTLTIQRTEQRDSAMYRCASSLGLRTSGNNEQFFGPGTRLTVL.

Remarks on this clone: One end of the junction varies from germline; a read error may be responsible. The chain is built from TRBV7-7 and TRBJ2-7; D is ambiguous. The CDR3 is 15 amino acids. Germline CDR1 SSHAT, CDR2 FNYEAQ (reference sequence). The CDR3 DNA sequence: TGTGCTAGCAGCTTAGGAGCAGGCCTGACCTACGAGCAGTACTTC. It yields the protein CASSLGAGLTYEQYF.

CDR3 protein: CASSSQRVGSGANVLTF. DNA for the CDR3: TGTGCCAGCAGCTCTCAGCGGGTTGGGTCCGGGGCCAACGTCCTGACTTTC. The V and J genes are TRBV7-2 and TRBJ2-6; the D gene is possibly TRBD2 (6 bases). V was shortened by 4 bases and J by 4 bases, with 17 bases between the two germline ends. Germline values: CDR1 SGHTA, CDR2 FQGNSA. The CDR3 length is 17 residues.

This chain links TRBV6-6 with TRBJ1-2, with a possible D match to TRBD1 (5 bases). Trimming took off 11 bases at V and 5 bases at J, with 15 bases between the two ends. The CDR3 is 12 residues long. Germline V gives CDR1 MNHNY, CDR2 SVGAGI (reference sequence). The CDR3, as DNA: TGTGCCTTAGGGGAGGGGATATATGGCTACACCTTC. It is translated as CALGEGIYGYTF.

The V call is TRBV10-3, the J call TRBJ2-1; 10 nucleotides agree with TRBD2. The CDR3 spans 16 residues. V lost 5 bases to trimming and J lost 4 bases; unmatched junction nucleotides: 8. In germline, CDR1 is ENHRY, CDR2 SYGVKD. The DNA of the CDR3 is TGTGCCATCAGTCGCGGACTAGCGGATACTTACAATGAGCAGTTCTTC. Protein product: CAISRGLADTYNEQFF.

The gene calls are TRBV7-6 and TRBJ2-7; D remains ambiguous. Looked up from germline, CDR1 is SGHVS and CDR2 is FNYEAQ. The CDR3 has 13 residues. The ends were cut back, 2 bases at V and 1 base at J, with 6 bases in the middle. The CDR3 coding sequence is TGTGCCAGCAGCTTATCACAGTCCTACGAGCAGTACTTC. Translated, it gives CASSLSQSYEQYF.

CDR3 loop: CASSIDGGRSSYEQYF. As DNA, the CDR3 is TGTGCCAGTAGTATAGATGGAGGGAGGTCCTCCTACGAGCAGTACTTC. The chain carries TRBV19 and TRBJ2-7; weak D call: TRBD2 (6 bases). From germline, CDR1 is LNHDA and CDR2 SQIVND (reference sequence). This CDR3 has 16 amino acids. V gave up 0 bases and J gave up 0 bases, with 12 bases separating them.